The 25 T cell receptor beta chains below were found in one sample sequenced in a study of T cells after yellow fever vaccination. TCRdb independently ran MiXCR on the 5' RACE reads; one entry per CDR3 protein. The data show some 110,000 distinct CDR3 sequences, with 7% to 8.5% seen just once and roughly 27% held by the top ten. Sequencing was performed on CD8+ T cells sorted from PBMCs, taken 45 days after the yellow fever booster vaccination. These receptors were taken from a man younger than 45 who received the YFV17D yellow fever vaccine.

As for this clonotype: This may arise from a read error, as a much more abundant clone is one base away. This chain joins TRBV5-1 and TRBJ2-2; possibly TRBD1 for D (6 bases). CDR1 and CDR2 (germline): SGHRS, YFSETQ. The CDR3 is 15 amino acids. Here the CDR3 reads CAGSSGTSNTGELFF. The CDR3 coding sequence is TGCGCCGGCAGCTCCGGGACATCGAACACCGGGGAGCTGTTTTTT.

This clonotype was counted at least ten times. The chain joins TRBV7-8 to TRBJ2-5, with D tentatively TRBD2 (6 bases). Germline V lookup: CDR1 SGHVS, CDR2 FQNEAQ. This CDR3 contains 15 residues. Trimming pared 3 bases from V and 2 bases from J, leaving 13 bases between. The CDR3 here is CASSFVRGVQETQYF. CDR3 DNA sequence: TGTGCCAGCAGCTTCGTCCGCGGGGTTCAAGAGACCCAGTACTTC.

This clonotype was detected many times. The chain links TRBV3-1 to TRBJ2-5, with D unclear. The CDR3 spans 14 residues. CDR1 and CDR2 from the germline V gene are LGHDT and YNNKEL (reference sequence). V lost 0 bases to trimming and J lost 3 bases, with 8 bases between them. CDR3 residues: CASSQETYKETQYF. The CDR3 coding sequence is TGTGCCAGCAGCCAAGAAACCTATAAAGAGACCCAGTACTTC.

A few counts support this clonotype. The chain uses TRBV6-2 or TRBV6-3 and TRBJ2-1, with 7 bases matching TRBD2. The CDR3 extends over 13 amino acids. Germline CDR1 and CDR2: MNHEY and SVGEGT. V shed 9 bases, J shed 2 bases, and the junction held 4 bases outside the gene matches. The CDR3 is CASLGTTYNEQFF. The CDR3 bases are TGTGCCAGTCTCGGGACTACCTACAATGAGCAGTTCTTC.

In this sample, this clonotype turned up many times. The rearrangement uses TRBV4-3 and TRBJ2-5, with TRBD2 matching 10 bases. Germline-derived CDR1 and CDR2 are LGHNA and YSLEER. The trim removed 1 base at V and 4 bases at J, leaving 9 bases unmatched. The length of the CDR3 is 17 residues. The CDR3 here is CASSQGLSGRAGETQYF. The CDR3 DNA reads TGCGCCAGCAGCCAAGGCCTAAGCGGGAGGGCCGGAGAGACCCAGTACTTC.

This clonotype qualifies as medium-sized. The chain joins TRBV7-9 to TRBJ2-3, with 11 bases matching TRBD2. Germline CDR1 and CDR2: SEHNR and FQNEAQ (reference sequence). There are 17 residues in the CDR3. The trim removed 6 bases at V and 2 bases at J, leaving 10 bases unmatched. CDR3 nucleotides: TGTGCCAGCAGAGTAGCGGGAGGGATTTCCGACACAGATACGCAGTATTTT. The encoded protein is CASRVAGGISDTDTQYF.

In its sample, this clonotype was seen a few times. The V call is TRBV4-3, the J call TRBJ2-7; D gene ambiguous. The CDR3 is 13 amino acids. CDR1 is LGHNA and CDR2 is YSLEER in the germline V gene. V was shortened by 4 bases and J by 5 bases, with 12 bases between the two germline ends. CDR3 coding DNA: TGCGCCAGCAGCCCAGGTCTGGTCCACGAGCAGTACTTC. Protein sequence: CASSPGLVHEQYF.

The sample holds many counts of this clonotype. The DNA for the CDR3 is TGTGCCAGCAGGGCCGGGACAGGGTCTTCCTACAATGAGCAGTTCTTC. Translated: CASRAGTGSSYNEQFF. The rearrangement links TRBV4-2 to TRBJ2-1, with TRBD1 matching 9 bases. Germline loops: CDR1 LGHNA, CDR2 YNFKEQ. The CDR3 totals 16 residues. V dropped 6 bases and J dropped 1; count of bases not matched to a gene: 7.

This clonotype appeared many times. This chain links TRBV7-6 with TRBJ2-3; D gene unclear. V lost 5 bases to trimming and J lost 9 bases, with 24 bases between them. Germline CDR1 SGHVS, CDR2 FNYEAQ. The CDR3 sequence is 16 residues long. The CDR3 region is CASSPRTDLETETQYF. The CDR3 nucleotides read TGTGCCAGCAGCCCGAGGACCGACCTGGAGACGGAAACGCAGTATTTT.

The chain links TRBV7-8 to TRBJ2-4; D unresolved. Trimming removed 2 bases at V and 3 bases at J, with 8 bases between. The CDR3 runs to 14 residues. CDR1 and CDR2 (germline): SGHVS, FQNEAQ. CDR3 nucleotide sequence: TGTGCCAGCAGCTTATGGGTCAGCAAAAACATTCAGTACTTC. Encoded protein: CASSLWVSKNIQYF.

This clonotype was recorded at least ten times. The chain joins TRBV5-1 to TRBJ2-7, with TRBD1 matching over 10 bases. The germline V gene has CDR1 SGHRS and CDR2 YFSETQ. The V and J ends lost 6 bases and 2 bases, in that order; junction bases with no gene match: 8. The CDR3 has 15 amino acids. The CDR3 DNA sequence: TGCGCCAGCACCACTTGGGGACAGGGGACCTACGAGCAGTACTTC. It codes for CASTTWGQGTYEQYF.

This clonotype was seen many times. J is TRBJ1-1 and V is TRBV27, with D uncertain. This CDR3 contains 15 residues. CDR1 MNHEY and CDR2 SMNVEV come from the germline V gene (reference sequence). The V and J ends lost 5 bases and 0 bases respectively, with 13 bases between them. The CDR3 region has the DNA TGTGCCAGCAGTCAAGCGGTGAGCGTGAACACTGAAGCTTTCTTT. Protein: CASSQAVSVNTEAFF.

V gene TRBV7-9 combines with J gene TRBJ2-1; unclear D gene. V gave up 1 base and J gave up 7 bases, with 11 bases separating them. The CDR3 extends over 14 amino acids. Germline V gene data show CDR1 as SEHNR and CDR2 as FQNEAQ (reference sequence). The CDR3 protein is CASSLVGPGNEQFF. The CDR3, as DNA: TGTGCCAGCAGCTTAGTTGGCCCCGGGAATGAGCAGTTCTTC.

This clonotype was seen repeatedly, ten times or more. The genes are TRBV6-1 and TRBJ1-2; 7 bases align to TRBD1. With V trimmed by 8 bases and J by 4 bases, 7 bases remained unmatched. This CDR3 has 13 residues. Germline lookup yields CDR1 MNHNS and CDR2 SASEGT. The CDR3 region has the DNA TGTGCCAGCGGGACAGCAGGCGGCTATGGCTACACCTTC. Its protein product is CASGTAGGYGYTF.

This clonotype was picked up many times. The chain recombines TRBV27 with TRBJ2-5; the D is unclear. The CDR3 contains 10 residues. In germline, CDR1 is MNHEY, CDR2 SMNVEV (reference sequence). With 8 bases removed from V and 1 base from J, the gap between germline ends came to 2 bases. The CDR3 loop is CASFQETQYF. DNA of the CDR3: TGTGCCAGCTTCCAAGAGACCCAGTACTTC.

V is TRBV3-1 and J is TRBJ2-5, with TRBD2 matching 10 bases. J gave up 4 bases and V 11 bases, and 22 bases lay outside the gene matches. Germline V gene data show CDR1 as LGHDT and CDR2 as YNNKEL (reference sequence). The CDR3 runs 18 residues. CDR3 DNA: TGTGCCTTCAGTCACGGCGCCGGGACTAGCGTGTTTGGAGAGACCCAGTACTTC. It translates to CAFSHGAGTSVFGETQYF.

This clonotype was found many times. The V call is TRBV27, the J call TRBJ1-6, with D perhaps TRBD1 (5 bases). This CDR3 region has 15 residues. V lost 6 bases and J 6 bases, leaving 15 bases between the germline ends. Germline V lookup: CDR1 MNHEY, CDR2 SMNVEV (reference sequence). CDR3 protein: CASSRSRDGNSPLHF. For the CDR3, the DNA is TGTGCCAGCAGCCGTTCCCGGGACGGTAATTCACCCCTCCACTTT.

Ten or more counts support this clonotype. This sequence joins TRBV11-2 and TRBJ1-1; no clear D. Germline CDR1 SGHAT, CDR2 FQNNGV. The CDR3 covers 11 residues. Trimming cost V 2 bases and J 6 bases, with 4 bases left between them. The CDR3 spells CASSLRAEAFF. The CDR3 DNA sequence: TGTGCCAGCAGCTTAAGAGCTGAAGCTTTCTTT.

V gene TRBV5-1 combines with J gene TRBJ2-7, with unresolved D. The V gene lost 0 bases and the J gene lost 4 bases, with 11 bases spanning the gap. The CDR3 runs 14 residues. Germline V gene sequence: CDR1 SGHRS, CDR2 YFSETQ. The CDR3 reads CASSLDAVGYEQYF. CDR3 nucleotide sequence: TGCGCCAGCAGCTTGGACGCGGTTGGATACGAGCAGTACTTC.

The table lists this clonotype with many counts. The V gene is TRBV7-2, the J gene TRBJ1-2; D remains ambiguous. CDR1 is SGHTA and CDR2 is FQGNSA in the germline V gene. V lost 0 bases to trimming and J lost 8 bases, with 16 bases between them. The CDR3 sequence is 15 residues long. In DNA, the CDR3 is TGTGCCAGCAGCTTAGCGCCAGGCGACGGAGGGGGCTACACCTTC. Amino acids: CASSLAPGDGGGYTF.

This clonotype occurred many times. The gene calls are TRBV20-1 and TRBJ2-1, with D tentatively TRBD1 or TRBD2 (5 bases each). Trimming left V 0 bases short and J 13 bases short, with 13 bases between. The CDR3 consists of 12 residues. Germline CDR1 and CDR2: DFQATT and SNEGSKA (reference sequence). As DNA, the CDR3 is TGCAGTGCTAGAGACGGGACCCCGTTTCAGTTCTTC. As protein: CSARDGTPFQFF.

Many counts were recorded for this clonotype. The CDR3 region has the DNA TGTGCCAGCAGCCCATCCCTCGGGGTGGGGGACATTCAGTACTTC. Amino acid sequence: CASSPSLGVGDIQYF. The chain combines TRBV7-2 with TRBJ2-4; D tentatively fits TRBD1 or TRBD2 (5 bases each). CDR3 length: 15 amino acids. Germline CDR1 and CDR2: SGHTA and FQGNSA. V was shortened by 5 bases and J by 8 bases, with 19 bases between the two germline ends.

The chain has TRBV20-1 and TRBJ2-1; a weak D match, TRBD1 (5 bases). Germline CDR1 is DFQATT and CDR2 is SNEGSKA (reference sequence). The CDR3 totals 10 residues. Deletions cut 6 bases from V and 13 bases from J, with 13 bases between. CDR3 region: CSAPTGDQFF. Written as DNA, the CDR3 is TGCAGTGCGCCAACAGGCGACCAGTTCTTC.

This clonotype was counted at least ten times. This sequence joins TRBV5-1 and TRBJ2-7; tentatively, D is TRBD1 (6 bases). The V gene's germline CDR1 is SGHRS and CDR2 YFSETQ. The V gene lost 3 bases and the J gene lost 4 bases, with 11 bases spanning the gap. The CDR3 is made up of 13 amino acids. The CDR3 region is CASSYLQGYEQYF. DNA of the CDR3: TGCGCCAGCAGCTACTTACAGGGATACGAGCAGTACTTC. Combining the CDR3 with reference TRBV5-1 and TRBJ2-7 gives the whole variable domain KAGVTQTPRYLIKTRGQQVTLSCSPISGHRSVSWYQQTPGQGLQFLFEYFSETQRNKGNFPGRFSGRQFSNSRSEMNVSTLELGDSALYLCASSYLQGYEQYFGPGTRLTVT.

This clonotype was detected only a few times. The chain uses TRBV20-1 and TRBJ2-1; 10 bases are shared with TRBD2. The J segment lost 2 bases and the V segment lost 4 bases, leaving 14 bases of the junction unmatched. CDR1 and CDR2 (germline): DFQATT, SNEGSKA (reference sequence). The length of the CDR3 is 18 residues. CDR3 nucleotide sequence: TGCAGTGCTACCGGGGGACCACTAGCGGGGCATACCTACAATGAGCAGTTCTTC. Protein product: CSATGGPLAGHTYNEQFF.